The 7 T cell receptor beta chains below come from one sample, sequenced in a study of technical replicates of blood from a few donors. Sequencing used immunoSEQ multiplex PCR; TCRdb keeps in-frame clones, though not all of them. The repertoire has around 97,000 clones, roughly 94% of them found once; the top ten carry less than 0.4%. Sequencing input: T cells isolated from PBMCs. These receptors all stem from a human donor in good health.

The rearrangement links TRBV5-1 to TRBJ2-3; 9 bases fit TRBD2. The CDR3 covers 15 residues. V shed 1 base and J 9 bases; nucleotides not matched to a gene: 9. Germline V gives CDR1 SGHRS, CDR2 YFSETQ. The CDR3 DNA reads as TGCGCCAGCAGCTTGTCGCCTAGCGGGATGGAGACGCAGTATTTT. It specifies CASSLSPSGMETQYF.

The chain employs TRBV11-2 and TRBJ2-7; tentatively, D is TRBD2 (6 bases). Between the trimmed V and J ends, which lost 4 bases and 6 bases, there was a span of 10 bases. Looked up from germline, CDR1 is SGHAT and CDR2 is FQNNGV. The CDR3 is 12 amino acids. The CDR3 DNA reads as TGTGCCAGCAGCTCCAGGGACTTCGAGCAGTACTTC. Translated, it gives CASSSRDFEQYF.

The V gene is TRBV5-1, the J gene TRBJ1-5; D is possibly TRBD1 (5 bases). This CDR3 comprises 15 residues. Per germline, CDR1 SGHRS and CDR2 YFSETQ. Trimming took 0 bases from V and 0 from J, leaving 7 bases between them. The CDR3 sequence is CASSLEGASNQPQHF. The DNA of the CDR3 is TGCGCCAGCAGCTTGGAAGGGGCTAGCAATCAGCCCCAGCATTTT.

The chain carries TRBV16 and TRBJ1-4; D possibly corresponds to TRBD1 (5 bases). Between the trimmed V and J ends, which lost 3 bases and 4 bases, there was a span of 12 bases. This CDR3 has 15 amino acids. CDR1 KGHSY and CDR2 FQNENV come from the germline V gene. The CDR3, as DNA: TGTGCCAGCAGCCATCCAGGGCGGGGTAATGAAAAACTGTTTTTT. Translated: CASSHPGRGNEKLFF.

The rearrangement uses TRBV10-1 and TRBJ2-1; 10 bases agree with TRBD1. The CDR3 covers 15 residues. The germline V gene has CDR1 WNHNN and CDR2 SYGVQD (reference sequence). Trimming cost V 5 bases and J 4 bases; bases outside gene matches: 5. This chain's CDR3 is CASSIGQGGYNEQFF. CDR3 DNA: TGCGCCAGCAGTATTGGACAGGGGGGATACAATGAGCAGTTCTTC.

The chain employs TRBV29-1 and TRBJ2-1; 12 nucleotides line up with TRBD2. V lost 2 bases to trimming and J lost 8 bases; unmatched junction nucleotides: 7. Germline CDR1 SQVTM, CDR2 ANQGSEA. The CDR3 consists of 15 residues. CDR3 loop: CSVEYLAGGPDEQFF. CDR3 DNA: TGCAGCGTTGAATACCTAGCGGGAGGGCCCGATGAGCAGTTCTTC.

The chain recombines TRBV9 with TRBJ2-2; 8 bases agree with TRBD1. Unmatched junction bases numbered 6, after V lost 3 bases and J lost 5 bases. Germline V gene lookup returns CDR1 SGDLS and CDR2 YYNGEE. CDR3 length: 15 amino acids. In DNA form, the CDR3 reads TGTGCCAGCAGCGATTCGACAGGGGTGACCGGGGAGCTGTTTTTT. This encodes CASSDSTGVTGELFF. Together with reference TRBV9 and TRBJ2-2, the CDR3 gives the full variable domain: DSGVTQTPKHLITATGQRVTLRCSPRSGDLSVYWYQQSLDQGLQFLIQYYNGEERAKGNILERFSAQQFPDLHSELNLSSLELGDSALYFCASSDSTGVTGELFFGEGSRLTVL.